A single sample gave rise to the 15 T cell receptor beta chains below, sequenced in a study of T-cell memory formation after mild COVID-19. In TCRdb, the 5' RACE reads were re-called with MiXCR into one record per CDR3 protein. The sample includes hundreds of thousands of distinct CDR3 sequences, roughly 20% seen only once; the top ten take about 8.8%. The source material was PBMCs or a T cell subset sorted from them (not recorded which). The receptors were gathered from an adult woman who had mild COVID-19 (a few samples of this study predate the infection). Cell type and time point are not known.

This clonotype was seen a handful of times. This chain links TRBV19 with TRBJ1-5; weak D call: TRBD1 (6 bases). V lost 6 bases to trimming and J lost 7 bases, with 16 bases between them. The CDR3 is 14 amino acids. Germline CDR1 is LNHDA and CDR2 is SQIVND (reference sequence). The CDR3 loop is CASSRGTTAQPQHF. The CDR3 DNA sequence: TGTGCCAGTAGCCGCGGGACAACGGCGCAGCCCCAGCATTTT.

V gene TRBV5-6 combines with J gene TRBJ2-7; the D is unclear. The CDR3 is 14 amino acids. CDR1 and CDR2 from the germline V gene are SGHDT and YYEEEE. V was shortened by 5 bases and J by 0 bases, with 12 bases between the two germline ends. CDR3 sequence (DNA): TGTGCCAGCAGTCCCGACGGAAACTCCTACGAGCAGTACTTC. Protein product: CASSPDGNSYEQYF.

In this sample, this clonotype is medium-sized. The chain has TRBV5-6 and TRBJ2-3; D is unresolved. Germline CDR1 is SGHDT and CDR2 is YYEEEE. The CDR3 consists of 16 residues. Trimming took off 4 bases at V and 0 bases at J, with 15 bases between the two ends. For the CDR3, the DNA is TGTGCCAGCAGCCGGTACGACCGCGCTAGCACAGATACGCAGTATTTT. Translation: CASSRYDRASTDTQYF.

In its sample, this clonotype was seen a few times. The chain carries TRBV9 and TRBJ2-5; D possibly corresponds to TRBD2 (6 bases). Trimming took 3 bases from V and 5 from J, leaving 11 bases between them. Germline CDR1 is SGDLS and CDR2 is YYNGEE. The CDR3 contains 13 residues. The CDR3: CASSADYSETQYF. As DNA, the CDR3 is TGTGCCAGCAGCGCGGACTACTCGGAGACCCAGTACTTC.

This clonotype was recorded at least ten times. The chain joins TRBV5-1 to TRBJ1-1, with D perhaps matching TRBD1 (6 bases). The CDR3 consists of 16 residues. The ends were cut back, 0 bases at V and 1 base at J, with 13 bases in the middle. Germline-derived CDR1 and CDR2 are SGHRS and YFSETQ. DNA of the CDR3: TGCGCCAGCAGCTTGGCTTCGGGGGCAGGGAACACTGAAGCTTTCTTT. It is translated as CASSLASGAGNTEAFF.

This clonotype was detected only a few times. This chain uses TRBV18 with TRBJ2-4; possibly TRBD1 or TRBD2 for D (5 bases each). V was pared by 3 bases and J by 7 bases, with 10 bases between. There are 13 residues in the CDR3. Germline-derived CDR1 and CDR2 are KGHSH and LQKENI. CDR3 nucleotides: TGTGCCAGCTCACCCCCGGGGCAGAACATTCAGTACTTC. This translates into CASSPPGQNIQYF.

Many counts were recorded for this clonotype. The V and J genes are TRBV5-1 and TRBJ2-7; tentatively, D is TRBD2 (6 bases). The CDR3 length is 13 residues. CDR1 is SGHRS, CDR2 YFSETQ, per germline. V gave up 0 bases and J gave up 3 bases, with 7 bases separating them. In DNA, the CDR3 is TGCGCCAGCAGCTTGGGGGGGGTCTACGAGCAGTACTTC. It is translated as CASSLGGVYEQYF.

There are a few counts of this clonotype. This sequence joins TRBV7-6 and TRBJ2-1; 12 nucleotides agree with TRBD2. The V and J ends lost 2 bases and 5 bases, in that order; junction bases with no gene match: 10. This CDR3 has 18 residues. Germline lookup yields CDR1 SGHVS and CDR2 FNYEAQ. CDR3: CASSLYNLLAGGNNEQFF. The DNA of the CDR3 is TGTGCCAGCAGCTTATACAACCTACTAGCGGGGGGAAACAATGAGCAGTTCTTC. Full variable domain (outside the CDR3, taken from reference TRBV7-6 and TRBJ2-1): GAGVSQSPRYKVTKRGQDVALRCDPISGHVSLYWYRQALGQGPEFLTYFNYEAQQDKSGLPNDRFSAERPEGSISTLTIQRTEQRDSAMYRCASSLYNLLAGGNNEQFFGPGTRLTVL.

This clonotype was detected only a few times. J is TRBJ2-1 and V is TRBV7-9; D is unclear. The germline CDR1 and CDR2 sequences are SEHNR and FQNEAQ (reference sequence). V was shortened by 4 bases and J by 4 bases, with 29 bases between the two germline ends. The CDR3 has 20 amino acids. Written as DNA, the CDR3 is TGTGCCAGCAGCTCCTCGGACCGTCAAAATCTAGGCCCCCTATACAATGAGCAGTTCTTC. It translates to CASSSSDRQNLGPLYNEQFF.

The chain couples TRBV5-5 to TRBJ1-4; D ambiguous. Trimming left V 3 bases short and J 7 bases short, with 13 bases between. Germline CDR1 and CDR2: SGHKS and YYEKEE (reference sequence). CDR3 length: 14 residues. CDR3 loop: CASSWATRGEKLFF. The CDR3 DNA sequence: TGTGCCAGCAGCTGGGCTACTCGGGGTGAAAAACTGTTTTTT. The complete variable domain, with remaining parts taken from reference TRBV5-5 and TRBJ1-4, reads DAGVTQSPTHLIKTRGQQVTLRCSPISGHKSVSWYQQVLGQGPQFIFQYYEKEERGRGNFPDRFSARQFPNYSSELNVNALLLGDSALYLCASSWATRGEKLFFGSGTQLSVL.

The V call is TRBV6-2 or TRBV6-3, the J call TRBJ1-2, with 8 bases matching TRBD1. The CDR3 covers 13 residues. Trimming took 0 bases from V and 14 from J; bases not matched to a gene: 8. CDR1 is MNHEY and CDR2 is SVGEGT in the germline V gene. The CDR3 region has the DNA TGTGCCAGCAGTTACTCCGGGACAGGCGGTTATACCTTC. Translation: CASSYSGTGGYTF.

In this sample, this clonotype turned up many times. The J gene is TRBJ1-1, the V gene TRBV20-1; maybe TRBD1 (5 bases). Germline V gives CDR1 DFQATT, CDR2 SNEGSKA (reference sequence). CDR3 length equals 12 residues. The ends were cut back, 5 bases at V and 5 bases at J, with 12 bases in the middle. The CDR3 protein is CSALLQVTEAFF. The DNA for the CDR3 is TGCAGTGCTCTGTTACAGGTGACTGAAGCTTTCTTT.

The V and J genes are TRBV29-1 and TRBJ2-3; D remains ambiguous. The CDR3 runs to 15 residues. From germline, CDR1 is SQVTM and CDR2 ANQGSEA. With 6 bases removed from V and 0 bases from J, the gap between germline ends came to 16 bases. The CDR3 protein is CSVLWPTISTDTQYF. CDR3 DNA sequence: TGCAGCGTACTTTGGCCAACTATTAGCACAGATACGCAGTATTTT.

This clonotype has more than one count but fewer than ten. In nucleotides, the CDR3 is TGTGCCAGCAGCTTAAGGCGGGGGGGCCATGAGACCCAGTACTTC. Protein product: CASSLRRGGHETQYF. J is TRBJ2-5 and V is TRBV7-9, with 9 bases aligning to TRBD2. CDR1 SEHNR and CDR2 FQNEAQ come from the germline V gene (reference sequence). The CDR3 loop spans 15 amino acids. The V and J ends lost 2 bases and 5 bases, in that order; junction bases with no gene match: 6. Together with reference TRBV7-9 and TRBJ2-5, the CDR3 gives the full variable domain: DTGVSQNPRHKITKRGQNVTFRCDPISEHNRLYWYRQTLGQGPEFLTYFQNEAQLEKSRLLSDRFSAERPKGSFSTLEIQRTEQGDSAMYLCASSLRRGGHETQYFGPGTRLLVL.

The J gene is TRBJ2-1, the V gene TRBV14, with D possibly called TRBD1 or TRBD2 (6 bases each). Germline values: CDR1 SGHDN, CDR2 FVKESK. V lost 2 bases and J 4 bases, leaving 18 bases between the germline ends. The CDR3 totals 17 residues. The DNA of the CDR3 is TGTGCCAGCAGCCAAACCCGTCGGGGGCTGGGGTACAATGAGCAGTTCTTC. Its protein is CASSQTRRGLGYNEQFF.